This T cell receptor beta chain is from a study of CD8 T cells in ankylosing spondylitis. MiXCR was run by TCRdb on the 5' RACE reads, yielding one entry per CDR3 protein. The sample lists about 350,000 distinct CDR3 sequences, 20% to 25% occurring once. CDR3 length: 18 amino acids. Trimming removed 7 bases from V and 2 bases from J; junction bases left unmatched: 16. The V gene's germline CDR1 is SGHAT and CDR2 FQDESV (reference sequence). The TCR sequence derives from a male donor with ankylosing spondylitis or in good health (not recorded which). Source material: blood, either unsorted or a sorted T cell fraction (not recorded which). V is TRBV11-1 and J is TRBJ2-1; 8 nucleotides line up with TRBD2. The CDR3 DNA reads as TGTGCCAGCACCCTACAATCCCGGGGGGGGGCCCCCTACAATGAGCAGTTCTTC. As protein: CASTLQSRGGAPYNEQFF. The full variable domain, its missing parts supplied by reference TRBV11-1 and TRBJ2-1, is EAEVAQSPRYKITEKSQAVAFWCDPISGHATLYWYRQILGQGPELLVQFQDESVVDDSQLPKDRFSAERLKGVDSTLKIQPAELGDSAMYLCASTLQSRGGAPYNEQFFGPGTRLTVL.